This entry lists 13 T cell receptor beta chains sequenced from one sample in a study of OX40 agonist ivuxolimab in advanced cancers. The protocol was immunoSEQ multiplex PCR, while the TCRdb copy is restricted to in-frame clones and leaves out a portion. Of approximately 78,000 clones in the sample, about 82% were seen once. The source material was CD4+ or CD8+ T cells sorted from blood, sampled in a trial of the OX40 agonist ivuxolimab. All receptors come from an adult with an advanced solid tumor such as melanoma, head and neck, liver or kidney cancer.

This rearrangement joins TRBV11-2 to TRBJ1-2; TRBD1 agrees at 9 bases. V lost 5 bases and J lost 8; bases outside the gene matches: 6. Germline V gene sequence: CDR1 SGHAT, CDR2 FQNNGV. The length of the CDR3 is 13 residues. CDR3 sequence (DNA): TGTGCCAGCAGCCAACAGGGGGCGTCGGGCTACACCTTC. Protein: CASSQQGASGYTF.

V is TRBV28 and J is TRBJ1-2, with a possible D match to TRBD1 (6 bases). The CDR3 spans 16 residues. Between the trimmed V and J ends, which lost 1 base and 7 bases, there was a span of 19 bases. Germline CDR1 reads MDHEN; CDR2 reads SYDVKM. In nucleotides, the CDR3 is TGTGCCAGCAGTTTATATGGGGGGCAAAATGTGGGTGGCTACACCTTC. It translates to CASSLYGGQNVGGYTF.

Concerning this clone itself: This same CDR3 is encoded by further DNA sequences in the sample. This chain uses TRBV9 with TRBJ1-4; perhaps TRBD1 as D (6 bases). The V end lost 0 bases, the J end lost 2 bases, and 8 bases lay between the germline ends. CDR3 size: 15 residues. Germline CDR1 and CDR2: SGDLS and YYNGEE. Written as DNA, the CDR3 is TGTGCCAGCAGCGTAGGGGGGGCGACTAATGAAAAACTGTTTTTT. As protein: CASSVGGATNEKLFF.

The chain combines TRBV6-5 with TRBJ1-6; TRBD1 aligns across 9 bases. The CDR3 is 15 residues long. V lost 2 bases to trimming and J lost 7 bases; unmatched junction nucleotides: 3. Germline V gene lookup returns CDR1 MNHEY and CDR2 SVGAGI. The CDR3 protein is CASSYQGQGNSPLHF. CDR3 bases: TGTGCCAGCAGTTACCAGGGACAGGGAAATTCACCCCTCCACTTT.

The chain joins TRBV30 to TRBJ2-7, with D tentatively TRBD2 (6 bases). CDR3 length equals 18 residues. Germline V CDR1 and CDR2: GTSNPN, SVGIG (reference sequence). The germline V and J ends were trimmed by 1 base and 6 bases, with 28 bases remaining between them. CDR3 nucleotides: TGTGCCTGGAGTGACCCTGGGGGAGGTTCCTTCGTTACGGGCGAGCAGTACTTC. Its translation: CAWSDPGGGSFVTGEQYF.

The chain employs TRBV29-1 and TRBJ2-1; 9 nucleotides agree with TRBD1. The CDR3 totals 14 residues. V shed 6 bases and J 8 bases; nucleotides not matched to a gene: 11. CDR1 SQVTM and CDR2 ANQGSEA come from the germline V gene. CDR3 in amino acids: CSVEDRGTGDEQFF. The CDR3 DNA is TGCAGCGTGGAGGACAGGGGAACAGGCGATGAGCAGTTCTTC.

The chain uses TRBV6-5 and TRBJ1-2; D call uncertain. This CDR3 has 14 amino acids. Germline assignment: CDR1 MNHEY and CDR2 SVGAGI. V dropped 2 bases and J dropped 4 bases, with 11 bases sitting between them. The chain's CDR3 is CASSYGYKAYGYTF. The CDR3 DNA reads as TGTGCCAGCAGTTACGGTTATAAGGCCTATGGCTACACCTTC.

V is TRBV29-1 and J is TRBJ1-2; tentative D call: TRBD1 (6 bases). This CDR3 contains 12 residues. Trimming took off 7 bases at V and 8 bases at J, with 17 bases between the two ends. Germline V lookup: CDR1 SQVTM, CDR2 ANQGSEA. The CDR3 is CSASTGNKGYTF. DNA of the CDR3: TGCAGCGCCTCGACAGGAAATAAAGGCTACACCTTC.

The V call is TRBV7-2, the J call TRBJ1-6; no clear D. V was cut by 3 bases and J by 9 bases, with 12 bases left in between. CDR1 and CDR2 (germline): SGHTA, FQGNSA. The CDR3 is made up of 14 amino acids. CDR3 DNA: TGTGCCAGCAGCTTTCGGGCCCTCTCTTCACCCCTCCACTTT. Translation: CASSFRALSSPLHF.

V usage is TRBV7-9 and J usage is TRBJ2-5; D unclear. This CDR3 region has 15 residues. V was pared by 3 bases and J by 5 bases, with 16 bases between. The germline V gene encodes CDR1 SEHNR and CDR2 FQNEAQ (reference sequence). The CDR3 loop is CASSFPSFGDETQYF. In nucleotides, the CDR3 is TGTGCCAGCAGCTTTCCATCCTTTGGCGATGAGACCCAGTACTTC.

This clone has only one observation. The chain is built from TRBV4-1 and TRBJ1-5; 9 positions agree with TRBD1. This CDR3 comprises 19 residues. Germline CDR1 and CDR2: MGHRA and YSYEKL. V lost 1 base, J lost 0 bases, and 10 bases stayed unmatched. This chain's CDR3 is CASSQVHSGTGSSNQPQHF. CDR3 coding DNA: TGCGCCAGCAGCCAAGTTCACTCCGGGACAGGGAGTAGCAATCAGCCCCAGCATTTT.

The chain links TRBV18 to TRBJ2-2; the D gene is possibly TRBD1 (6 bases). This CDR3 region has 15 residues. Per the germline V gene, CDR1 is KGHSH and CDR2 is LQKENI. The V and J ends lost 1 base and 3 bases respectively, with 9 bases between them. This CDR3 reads CASSPRGPDTGELFF. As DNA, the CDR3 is TGTGCCAGCTCACCACGGGGGCCGGACACCGGGGAGCTGTTTTTT.

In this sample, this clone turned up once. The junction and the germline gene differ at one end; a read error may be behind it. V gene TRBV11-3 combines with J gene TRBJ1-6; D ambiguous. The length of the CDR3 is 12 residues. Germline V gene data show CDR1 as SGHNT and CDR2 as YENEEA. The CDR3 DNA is TGTGCCAGCAGCTCCTTTAATTCACCCCTCCACTTT. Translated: CASSSFNSPLHF.